These T cell receptor beta chains were read from a single sample in a study of CD8+ T cells in alopecia areata. The protocol was immunoSEQ multiplex PCR, while the TCRdb copy is restricted to in-frame clones and leaves out a portion. The sample lists roughly 200,000 clones, 53% occurring once. The source was CD8+ T cells sorted from blood, collected at week 24, from a patient treated with tofacitinib. The receptors were gathered from a human donor with alopecia areata. Both conserved end residues are part of each CDR3. The order of the fields is D gene, V gene, clone size, J gene, CDR3 length, CDR3 DNA, CDR3 protein. A D gene is named only where the DNA matches it firmly. Part of the rows lack a size; the others show once, few, many or a class for expanded clones.

TRBD1	TRBV6-6	.	TRBJ2-3	15	TGTGCCAGCAGTTCCGGGACAGGGAGCGCAGATACGCAGTATTTT	CASSSGTGSADTQYF
.	TRBV7-9	.	TRBJ1-1	13	TGTGCCAGCAGCCTGGACAGGAACACTGAAGCTTTCTTT	CASSLDRNTEAFF
.	TRBV29-1	.	TRBJ1-2	12	TGCAGCGTCTTGGGAAGGGAGGCTGGCTACACCTTC	CSVLGREAGYTF
.	TRBV12-5	.	TRBJ1-2	15	TGTGCTAGTGGTTTGGAACAGAAGCAAAACTATGGCTACACCTTC	CASGLEQKQNYGYTF
.	TRBV27	once	TRBJ2-5	14	TGTGCCAGCAGTTTAGCACGGAAAGAAGAGACCCAGTACTTC	CASSLARKEETQYF
TRBD1	TRBV29-1	.	TRBJ2-1	15	TGCAGCGTTGACCCAACCGGGACAGGGAACAATGAGCAGTTCTTC	CSVDPTGTGNNEQFF
TRBD1	TRBV29-1	.	TRBJ1-2	12	TGCAGCGTTGAGGGCACAGGGGGTAAAAACACCTTC	CSVEGTGGKNTF
TRBD1	TRBV7-9	.	TRBJ1-1	15	TGTGCCAGCAGCTTTCCCGGGACAGGACTCACTGAAGCTTTCTTT	CASSFPGTGLTEAFF
.	TRBV9	.	TRBJ2-7	14	TGTGCCAGCAGCGAAACAGGGTTTACCTACGAGCAGTACTTC	CASSETGFTYEQYF
.	TRBV27	.	TRBJ1-3	13	TGTGCCAGCAGTTCCGGTTCTGGAAACACCATATATTTT	CASSSGSGNTIYF
.	TRBV27	.	TRBJ1-1	13	TGTGCCAGCAGTGGGGGGGACAACACTGAAGCTTTCTTT	CASSGGDNTEAFF
.	TRBV7-8	.	TRBJ1-1	13	TGTGCCAGCAGCCTCTTACAGTACACTGAAGCTTTCTTT	CASSLLQYTEAFF
.	TRBV7-9	.	TRBJ2-2	14	TGTGCCAGCAGCGCGCAGGGGTACACCGGGGAGCTGTTTTTT	CASSAQGYTGELFF
.	TRBV25-1	.	TRBJ1-2	13	TGTGCCAGCAGTGCCGACAGAGCGCAGGGCTACACCTTC	CASSADRAQGYTF
TRBD1	TRBV15	.	TRBJ2-1	16	TGTGCCACCAGCAGACTTGGACAGGGGGCTTACAATGAGCAGTTCTTC	CATSRLGQGAYNEQFF
.	TRBV7-2	.	TRBJ2-7	12	TGTGCCAGCAGCTTAGGCTCCTACGAGCAGTACTTC	CASSLGSYEQYF
.	TRBV25-1	.	TRBJ2-5	17	TGTGCCAGCTGGGGACAGACTGGGCGGGGGGTTCAAGAGACCCAGTACTTC	CASWGQTGRGVQETQYF
.	TRBV4-3	.	TRBJ2-3	13	TGCGCCAGCAGCCAGAAGCTAGGGGATACGCAGTATTTT	CASSQKLGDTQYF
TRBD1	TRBV5-6	few	TRBJ1-2	15	TGTGCCAGCAGCTCTGGGACAGGGGGCACAGGTGGCTACACCTTC	CASSSGTGGTGGYTF
.	TRBV5-1	.	TRBJ1-5	14	TGCGCCAGCAGCTTGGAGGGGGGAAATCAGCCCCAGCATTTT	CASSLEGGNQPQHF
TRBD1	TRBV13	.	TRBJ2-7	19	TGTGCCAGCAGCACCTACCGGGACAGGGGTATGGGGGGTTCTGACGAGCAGTACTTC	CASSTYRDRGMGGSDEQYF
TRBD1	TRBV29-1	few	TRBJ1-1	17	TGCAGCGTTGAGTCATCCCGGGACAGGGGAGTTCGCACTGAAGCTTTCTTT	CSVESSRDRGVRTEAFF
TRBD2	TRBV7-9	few	TRBJ2-1	13	TGTGCCAGCAGCCCACGGACTAGTGATGAGCAGTTCTTC	CASSPRTSDEQFF
.	TRBV19	.	TRBJ2-1	17	TGTGCCAGTAGTGTTACCCGCGAGGGCCCACGTTACAATGAGCAGTTCTTC	CASSVTREGPRYNEQFF
.	TRBV29-1	once	TRBJ2-5	14	TGCAGCGTTGAAGTCGCGGGCTTCCAAGAGACCCAGTACTTC	CSVEVAGFQETQYF
TRBD1	TRBV5-1	few	TRBJ1-1	15	TGCGCCAGCAGCTTGGACAGGGGGGCCAACACTGAAGCTTTCTTT	CASSLDRGANTEAFF
TRBD1	TRBV9	.	TRBJ1-5	16	TGTGCCAGCAGCCCAGGACAGGGGGTGACCAATCAGCCCCAGCATTTT	CASSPGQGVTNQPQHF
TRBD1	TRBV11-2	.	TRBJ2-7	13	TGTGCCAGCAGCTCAGAGACAGGGTACGAGCAGTACTTC	CASSSETGYEQYF
.	TRBV7-9	.	TRBJ2-5	12	TGTGCCAGCAGCTTTCAACTAGAGACCCAGTACTTC	CASSFQLETQYF
TRBD1	TRBV30	.	TRBJ2-1	13	TGTGCCTGGAGTGAAAACACAGGGGGAGAGCAGTTCTTC	CAWSENTGGEQFF
TRBD1	TRBV7-2	.	TRBJ2-7	15	TGTGCCAGCAGCTTATATCGCGGGACAGGTAACGAGCAGTACTTC	CASSLYRGTGNEQYF
.	TRBV25-1	.	TRBJ1-1	13	TGTGCCAGCAGTGAATGGTCGGACACTGAAGCTTTCTTT	CASSEWSDTEAFF